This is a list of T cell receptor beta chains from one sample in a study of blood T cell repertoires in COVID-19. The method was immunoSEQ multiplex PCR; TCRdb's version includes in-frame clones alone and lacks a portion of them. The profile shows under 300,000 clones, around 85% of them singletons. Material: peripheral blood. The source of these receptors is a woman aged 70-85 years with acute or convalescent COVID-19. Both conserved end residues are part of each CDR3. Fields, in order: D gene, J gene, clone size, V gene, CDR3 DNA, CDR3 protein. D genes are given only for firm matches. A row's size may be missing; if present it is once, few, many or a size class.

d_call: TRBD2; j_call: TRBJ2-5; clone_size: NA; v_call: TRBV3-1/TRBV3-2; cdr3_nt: TGTGCCAGCAGCCTAAGACTAGCGGGGGGACCTATTCAAGAGACCCAGTACTTC; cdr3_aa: CASSLRLAGGPIQETQYF
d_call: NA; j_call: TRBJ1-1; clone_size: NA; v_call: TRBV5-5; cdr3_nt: TGTGCCAGCAGCTTGCAGGGAGGGACTGAAGCTTTCTTT; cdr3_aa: CASSLQGGTEAFF
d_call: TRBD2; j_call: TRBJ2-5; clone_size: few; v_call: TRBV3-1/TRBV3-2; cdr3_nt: TGTGCCAGCAGCCAAGAAGGACTAGCGGGACTAGAGACCCAGTACTTC; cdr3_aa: CASSQEGLAGLETQYF
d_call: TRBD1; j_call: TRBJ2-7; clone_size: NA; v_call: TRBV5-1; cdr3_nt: TGCGCCAGCAGCTTGGATAGGACAGGGGTAGGCTACGAGCAGTACTTC; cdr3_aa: CASSLDRTGVGYEQYF
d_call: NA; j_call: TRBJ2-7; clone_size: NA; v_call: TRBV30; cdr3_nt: TGTGCCTGGAGGAAGACAGGAGTCTACGAGCAGTACTTC; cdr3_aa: CAWRKTGVYEQYF
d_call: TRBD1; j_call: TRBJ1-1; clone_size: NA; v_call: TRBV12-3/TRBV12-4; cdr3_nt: TGTGCCAGCAGACAGGGGTCCACTGAAGCTTTCTTT; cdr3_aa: CASRQGSTEAFF
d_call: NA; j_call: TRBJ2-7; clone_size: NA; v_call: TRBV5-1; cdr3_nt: TGCGCCAGCAGCCATGGGACACAACAAGCCTACGAGCAGTACTTC; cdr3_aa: CASSHGTQQAYEQYF
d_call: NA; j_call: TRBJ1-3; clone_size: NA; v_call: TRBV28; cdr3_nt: TGTGCCAGCAGCTCAATGGGCCAACGAAACACCATATATTTT; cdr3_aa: CASSSMGQRNTIYF
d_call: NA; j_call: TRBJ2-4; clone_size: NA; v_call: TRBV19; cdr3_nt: TGTGCCAGTAGTGCAGGGCGAAACATTCAGTACTTC; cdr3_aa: CASSAGRNIQYF
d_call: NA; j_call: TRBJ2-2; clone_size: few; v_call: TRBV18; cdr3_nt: TGTGCCAGCGTCGGGACAACGAACACCGGGGAGCTGTTTTTT; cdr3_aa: CASVGTTNTGELFF
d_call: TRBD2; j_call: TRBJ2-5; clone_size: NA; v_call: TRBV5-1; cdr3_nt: TGCGCCAGCAGAACCGGGACTAGCGGGGGTGGGGAGACCCAGTACTTC; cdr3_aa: CASRTGTSGGGETQYF
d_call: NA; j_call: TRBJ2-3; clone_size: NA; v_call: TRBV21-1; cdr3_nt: TGTGCCAGCAGCAATGGGCAGCGGGGGCCCACAGATACGCAGTATTTT; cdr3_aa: CASSNGQRGPTDTQYF
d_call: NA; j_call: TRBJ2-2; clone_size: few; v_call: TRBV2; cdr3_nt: TGTGCCAGCAGGGGGCTGGGGCTAGCGAACACCGGGGAGCTGTTTTTT; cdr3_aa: CASRGLGLANTGELFF
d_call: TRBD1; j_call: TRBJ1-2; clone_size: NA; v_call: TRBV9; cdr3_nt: TGTGCCAGCAGCCCAGGGACAGCATATGGCTACACCTTC; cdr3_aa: CASSPGTAYGYTF
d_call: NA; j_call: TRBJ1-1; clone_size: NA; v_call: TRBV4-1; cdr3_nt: TGCGCCAGCAGCCAAAACAGGAACACTGAAGCTTTCTTT; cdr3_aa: CASSQNRNTEAFF
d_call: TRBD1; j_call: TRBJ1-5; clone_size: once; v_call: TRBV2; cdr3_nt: TGTGCCAGCAGCCCCGACAGGGGTCAGCCCCAGCATTTT; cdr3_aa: CASSPDRGQPQHF
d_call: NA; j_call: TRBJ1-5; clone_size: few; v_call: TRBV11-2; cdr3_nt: TGTGCCAGCAGCCCTGGACAGAGCAATCAGCCCCAGCATTTT; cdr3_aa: CASSPGQSNQPQHF
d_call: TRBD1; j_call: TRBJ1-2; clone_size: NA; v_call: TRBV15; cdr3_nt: TGTGCCACCAGCAGAGATAAGGGACAGGCGGGTGGCTACACCTTC; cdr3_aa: CATSRDKGQAGGYTF
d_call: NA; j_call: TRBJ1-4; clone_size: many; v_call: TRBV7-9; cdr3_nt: TGTGCCAGCAGCTCCTATACCGGACTTGAGGGTGAAAAACTGTTTTTT; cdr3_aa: CASSSYTGLEGEKLFF
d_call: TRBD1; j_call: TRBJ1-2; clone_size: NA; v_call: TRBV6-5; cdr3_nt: TGTGCCAGCAGTCTAAGGACAGGGGACTACACCTTC; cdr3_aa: CASSLRTGDYTF
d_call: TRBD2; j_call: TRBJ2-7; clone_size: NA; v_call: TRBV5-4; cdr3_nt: TGTGCCAGCAGCGAGGGGCGGGGGACTTCCTACGAGCAGTACTTC; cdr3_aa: CASSEGRGTSYEQYF
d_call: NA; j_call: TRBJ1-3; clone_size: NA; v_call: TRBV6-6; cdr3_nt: TGTGCCAGCAGTCTAGACCCCGGGACAACCTCTGGAAACACCATATATTTT; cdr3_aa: CASSLDPGTTSGNTIYF
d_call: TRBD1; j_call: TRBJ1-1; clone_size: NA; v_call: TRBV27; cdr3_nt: TGTGCCAGCAGTTCCCGACGACGACAAGGGACAGGAGGTCGGGAAGCTTTCTTT; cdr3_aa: CASSSRRRQGTGGREAFF
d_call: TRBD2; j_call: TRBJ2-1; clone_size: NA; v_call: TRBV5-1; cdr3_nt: TGCGCCAGCAGCTGGGGGACTAGCGGGGGGCCCCCTGAGCAGTTCTTC; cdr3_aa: CASSWGTSGGPPEQFF
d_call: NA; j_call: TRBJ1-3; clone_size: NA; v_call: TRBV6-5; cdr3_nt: TGTGCCAGCAGCCCCGCGGGAGCCTCTGGAAACACCATATATTTT; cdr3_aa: CASSPAGASGNTIYF
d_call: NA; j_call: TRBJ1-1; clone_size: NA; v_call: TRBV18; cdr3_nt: TGTGCCAGCTCCGAGGGAAACACTGAAGCTTTCTTT; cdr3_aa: CASSEGNTEAFF